Each of the 32 T cell receptor beta chains below was sequenced from the same sample in a study of Tregs in tolerant kidney transplant recipients. Generated by immunoSEQ multiplex PCR, the TCRdb table keeps only in-frame clones and is missing some. This sample's table has about 15,000 clones. Recipients received nonmyeloablative bone marrow transplants from related graft donors, with transient mixed chimerism. This material consisted of CD4+ T cells from blood (PBMCs), taken 12 months after the transplant. The source of these receptors is a human patient who received a combined kidney and bone marrow transplant. Some T cells may arise from the graft donor.

As for this clone: The read ends 3 residues before the CDR3 terminus; that terminus is restored from the germline J gene. The chain uses TRBV5-6 and TRBJ1-3, with TRBD1 matching 8 bases. Germline values: CDR1 SGHDT, CDR2 YYEEEE. V shed 4 bases, J shed 2 bases, and the junction held 2 bases outside the gene matches. The CDR3 is 14 residues long. The part of the CDR3 DNA that was read is TGTGCCAGCAGCAAGACAGGGGCTGGAAACACC. Protein sequence: CASSKTGAGNT. The entire CDR3 protein is CASSKTGAGNTIYF.

Points on this clone: The read is 3 residues too short to cover the CDR3 end, so that end is filled in from the germline J gene. This chain links TRBV5-1 with TRBJ1-1; 11 bases are a match to TRBD1. The CDR3 has 15 residues. V lost 4 bases and J lost 5; bases outside the gene matches: 7. Looked up from germline, CDR1 is SGHRS and CDR2 is YFSETQ. Here the CDR3 reads CASSTGQGARTEAFF. CDR3 bases read: TGCGCCAGCAGCACCGGACAGGGGGCGCGGACTGAA.

Comments on this clone: The read terminates 3 residues ahead of where the CDR3 ends, so the germline J gene completes it. V is TRBV18 and J is TRBJ1-5; possible D gene TRBD1, 5 bases. The CDR3 consists of 15 residues. Deletions cut 6 bases from V and 5 bases from J, with 17 bases between. Germline CDR1 reads KGHSH; CDR2 reads LQKENI. CDR3 bases read: TGTGCCAGCTCGGTCTCGGGGGAAAGGTATCAGCCC. This sequence encodes CASSVSGERYQP. The complete CDR3 reads CASSVSGERYQPQHF.

Concerning this clone: The DNA ends 3 residues before the CDR3 does, and the rest of the CDR3 is filled in from the germline J gene. The V gene is TRBV5-4, the J gene TRBJ2-5, with a tentative D call TRBD2 (6 bases). The ends were cut back, 0 bases at V and 4 bases at J, with 16 bases in the middle. CDR3 length: 16 residues. CDR1 SGHNT and CDR2 YYREEE come from the germline V gene (reference sequence). The chain's CDR3 is CASSLGGGQTGETQYF. CDR3 bases read: TGTGCCAGCAGCTTGGGGGGAGGACAAACAGGAGAGACC. The variable domain in full, with the rest retrieved from reference TRBV5-4 and TRBJ2-5, is ETGVTQSPTHLIKTRGQQVTLRCSSQSGHNTVSWYQQALGQGPQFIFQYYREEENGRGNFPPRFSGLQFPNYSSELNVNALELDDSALYLCASSLGGGQTGETQYFGPGTRLLVL.

Concerning this clone: The CDR3 end lies 3 residues beyond the end of the read and is filled in from the germline J gene. The chain combines TRBV15 with TRBJ1-4; 11 bases are a match to TRBD1. Germline V gene data show CDR1 as LNHNV and CDR2 as YYDKDF (reference sequence). With 5 bases clipped from V and 8 bases from J, the junction kept 4 bases outside the gene matches. The CDR3 runs 14 residues. The CDR3 is CATSRDRGAEKLFF. Partial CDR3 DNA: TGTGCCACCAGCCGGGACAGGGGGGCAGAAAAA.

With respect to this clone: The read ends 3 residues early relative to the CDR3; the germline J gene fills the gap. V and J are TRBV9 and TRBJ1-5; TRBD1 matches at 7 bases. V lost 4 bases and J lost 2; bases outside the gene matches: 3. CDR1 is SGDLS, CDR2 YYNGEE, per germline. The CDR3 is made up of 14 amino acids. The CDR3 loop reads CASSRDRGNQPQHF. The CDR3 bases that were read are TGTGCCAGCAGCAGAGACAGGGGCAATCAGCCC.

As regards this clone: The observed sequence ends 3 residues before the CDR3 terminus, with the missing tail filled in from the germline J gene. The chain has TRBV27 and TRBJ1-5; a weak D match, TRBD1 (6 bases). This CDR3 contains 16 residues. Trimming took 1 base from V and 3 from J, leaving 13 bases between them. The germline CDR1 and CDR2 sequences are MNHEY and SMNVEV (reference sequence). Incomplete CDR3 DNA: TGTGCCAGCAGTTTATTGCGGGGGGCGGTCAATCAGCCC. It specifies CASSLLRGAVNQP. The CDR3 reads in full as CASSLLRGAVNQPQHF.

The CDR3: CAISEMAGETEAFF. Incomplete CDR3 DNA: TGTGCCATCAGTGAGATGGCAGGGGAAACTGAA. This chain links TRBV10-3 with TRBJ1-1; maybe TRBD1 (6 bases). The read finishes 3 residues shy of the CDR3 end, and the germline J gene is used to complete it. The ends were cut back, 2 bases at V and 5 bases at J, with 12 bases in the middle. The germline V gene encodes CDR1 ENHRY and CDR2 SYGVKD. The CDR3 length is 14 residues.

Remarks on this clone: Read data end 3 residues before the CDR3 end; the end is taken from the germline J gene. This chain connects TRBV7-4 to TRBJ2-7; 8 bases match TRBD1. The CDR3 length is 15 residues. CDR1 and CDR2 (germline): SGHVT, SQSDAQ. Trimming removed 4 bases from V and 6 bases from J; junction bases left unmatched: 11. The CDR3 here is CASSSRGRTGCEQYF. The DNA read from the CDR3 is TGTGCCAGCAGCTCCAGGGGCAGGACAGGGTGCGAG.

The CDR3 loop is CASSTQQGRNSPLHF. The covered CDR3 bases are TGTGCCAGCAGCACTCAACAGGGGAGGAATTCACCC. V is TRBV7-2 and J is TRBJ1-6, with 7 nucleotides matching TRBD1. The sequenced fragment ends 3 residues before the CDR3 boundary, so the rest is inferred from the germline J gene. There are 15 residues in the CDR3. V was clipped by 5 bases and J by 7 bases; unmatched bases: 8. Germline CDR1 and CDR2: SGHTA and FQGNSA. Together with reference TRBV7-2 and TRBJ1-6, the CDR3 gives the full variable domain: GAGVSQSPSNKVTEKGKDVELRCDPISGHTALYWYRQSLGQGLEFLIYFQGNSAPDKSGLPSDRFSAERTGGSVSTLTIQRTQQEDSAVYLCASSTQQGRNSPLHFGNGTRLTVT.

A word on this clone: The read ends 3 residues early relative to the CDR3; the germline J gene fills the gap. The chain links TRBV5-1 to TRBJ2-3, with D unclear. Deletions cut 2 bases from V and 0 bases from J, with 10 bases between. The V gene's germline CDR1 is SGHRS and CDR2 YFSETQ. The CDR3 is 15 residues long. CDR3 DNA, as far as it was read: TGCGCCAGCAGCTTAGGCAGTGCTAGCACAGATACG. Its translation is CASSLGSASTDT. In full, the CDR3 reads CASSLGSASTDTQYF.

Concerning this clone: The CDR3 goes on 3 residues after the read ends, and that part is filled in from the germline J gene. The rearrangement uses TRBV7-2 and TRBJ2-1; D is possibly TRBD1 or TRBD2 (6 bases each). CDR3 length: 15 amino acids. V lost 2 bases to trimming and J lost 4 bases, with 12 bases between them. The germline V gene has CDR1 SGHTA and CDR2 FQGNSA. Partial CDR3 DNA: TGTGCCAGCAGCTTACGACAGGAGGGGTACAATGAG. This translates into CASSLRQEGYNE. The CDR3 in its entirety is CASSLRQEGYNEQFF.

Comments on this clone: The CDR3 is cut off 3 residues early in the read; its end comes from the germline J gene. The gene calls are TRBV18 and TRBJ1-3, with D perhaps matching TRBD1 (5 bases). Germline V gene lookup returns CDR1 KGHSH and CDR2 LQKENI. The CDR3 extends over 17 amino acids. V lost 3 bases, J lost 1 base, and 16 bases lay in between. The CDR3: CASSPLSAGRSGNTIYF. Partial CDR3 DNA: TGTGCCAGCTCACCGTTAAGCGCAGGGCGGTCTGGAAACACC.

A word on this clone: With the read ending 3 residues before the CDR3 end, the germline J gene is used to fill in that end. The chain is built from TRBV23-1 and TRBJ1-4, with D perhaps TRBD1 (5 bases). TRBV23-1 is identified as an open reading frame with a role that is uncertain. This CDR3 is built from 16 residues. Trimming took 2 bases from V and 7 from J, leaving 17 bases between them. The CDR3 bases that were read are TGCGCCAGCAGTCAAAATCGGGGGGAGGTGGGTGAAAAA. This translates into CASSQNRGEVGEK. The CDR3 in full is CASSQNRGEVGEKLFF.

This clone is called medium-sized based on its frequency. The read terminates 3 residues before the CDR3 end, so the remaining end is supplied by the germline J gene. The chain uses TRBV29-1 and TRBJ2-2; TRBD1 matches 9 bases. The CDR3 extends over 14 amino acids. J gave up 5 bases and V 5 bases, and 6 bases lay outside the gene matches. CDR1 and CDR2 (germline): SQVTM, ANQGSEA. The CDR3 DNA, read in part, is TGCAGCGTTCGGGGACAGGGAGGAACCGGGGAG. It specifies CSVRGQGGTGE. The whole CDR3 sequence reads CSVRGQGGTGELFF.

With respect to this clone: The sequenced fragment ends 3 residues before the CDR3 boundary, so the rest is inferred from the germline J gene. The chain carries TRBV25-1 and TRBJ1-2; TRBD1 might be the D (6 bases). The length of the CDR3 is 14 residues. Germline V gene data show CDR1 as MGHDK and CDR2 as SYGVNS. V shed 1 base and J shed 4 bases, with 10 bases lying between them. The CDR3 is CASSESDSVYGYTF. The sequenced CDR3 bases are TGTGCCAGCAGTGAATCGGACAGCGTCTATGGC.

In regard to this clone: The CDR3 end lies 3 residues beyond the end of the read and is filled in from the germline J gene. The genes are TRBV7-2 and TRBJ1-4; no definite D call. V was pared by 4 bases and J by 3 bases, with 12 bases between. This CDR3 comprises 15 residues. CDR1 is SGHTA, CDR2 FQGNSA, per germline. The chain's CDR3 is CASSSFGRANEKLFF. The DNA read from the CDR3 is TGTGCCAGCAGCTCCTTTGGAAGGGCTAATGAAAAA.

A word on this clone: The sequence runs out 3 residues before the end of the CDR3; the remainder is reconstructed from the germline J gene. The chain employs TRBV20-1 and TRBJ1-5; TRBD1 matches 11 bases. The CDR3 length is 18 residues. The V gene's germline CDR1 is DFQATT and CDR2 SNEGSKA (reference sequence). Trimming removed 5 bases from V and 0 bases from J; junction bases left unmatched: 12. The CDR3 reads CSAENTGTGGYSNQPQHF. The CDR3 bases that were read are TGCAGTGCTGAGAATACCGGGACAGGGGGATATAGCAATCAGCCC.

Concerning this clone itself: The read falls 3 residues short of the CDR3 end, and the missing part is taken from the germline J gene. J is TRBJ1-1 and V is TRBV18; D remains ambiguous. This CDR3 contains 13 residues. The germline V and J ends were trimmed by 8 bases and 5 bases, with 15 bases remaining between them. Germline V gene data show CDR1 as KGHSH and CDR2 as LQKENI. CDR3 residues: CASTARRETEAFF. Partial CDR3 DNA: TGTGCCAGCACCGCCAGGCGGGAAACTGAA.

On this clone: Read coverage stops 3 residues before the CDR3 terminus; the germline J gene supplies the remainder. The V and J genes are TRBV5-1 and TRBJ1-6; the match to TRBD1 covers 7 bases. Germline trimming cut 0 bases from V and 4 bases from J; bases unmatched to any gene: 4. In germline, CDR1 is SGHRS, CDR2 YFSETQ. The CDR3 contains 16 residues. CDR3 residues: CASSLAQGQYNSPLHF. CDR3 DNA (partial): TGCGCCAGCAGCTTGGCCCAGGGACAGTATAATTCACCC.

Worth noting for this clone: The read finishes 3 residues shy of the CDR3 end, and the germline J gene is used to complete it. The chain recombines TRBV7-6 with TRBJ2-3, with a weak D call TRBD1 (7 bases). Per the germline V gene, CDR1 is SGHVS and CDR2 is FNYEAQ. Trimming left V 4 bases short and J 5 bases short, with 13 bases between. The CDR3 has 14 amino acids. The sequenced part of the CDR3 DNA is TGTGCCAGCAGCTCCTACAGGGGAGGAGATACG. This encodes CASSSYRGGDT. The whole CDR3 region reads CASSSYRGGDTQYF.

The CDR3 spells CASSPRGPGGRAVDTGELFF. CDR3 bases read: TGTGCCAGCAGCCCACGGGGTCCTGGCGGGAGGGCCGTGGACACCGGGGAG. The chain uses TRBV4-2 and TRBJ2-2; TRBD2 matches at 9 bases. The read finishes 3 residues shy of the CDR3 end, and the germline J gene is used to complete it. The V gene's germline CDR1 is LGHNA and CDR2 YNFKEQ. The CDR3 extends over 20 amino acids. V shed 4 bases, J shed 3 bases, and the junction held 18 bases outside the gene matches.

A remark on this clone: The sequenced fragment ends 3 residues before the CDR3 boundary, so the rest is inferred from the germline J gene. This sequence joins TRBV20-1 and TRBJ1-4, with TRBD1 matching over 7 bases. Germline values: CDR1 DFQATT, CDR2 SNEGSKA (reference sequence). V lost 0 bases, J lost 7 bases, and 8 bases stayed unmatched. CDR3 length: 15 amino acids. The CDR3 region is CSARDLQGVFEKLFF. The part of the CDR3 DNA that was read is TGCAGTGCTAGAGATCTGCAGGGGGTATTTGAAAAA.

The CDR3 bases that were read are TGTGCCAGCAGGCGGGGGGGGAATTTGTACGAG. Protein product: CASRRGGNLYE. The full-length CDR3 reads as CASRRGGNLYEQYF. The chain has TRBV6-2 or TRBV6-3 and TRBJ2-7; 9 bases are a match to TRBD2. The CDR3 extends 3 residues past the end of the read, so its final part is completed from the germline J gene. Trimming took 6 bases from V and 4 from J; bases not matched to a gene: 7. Germline assignment: CDR1 MNHEY and CDR2 SVGEGT. The CDR3 consists of 14 residues.

Details on this clone: The read is 3 residues too short to cover the CDR3 end, so that end is filled in from the germline J gene. The chain carries TRBV18 and TRBJ1-2; D might be TRBD1 (5 bases). This CDR3 spans 12 amino acids. Per the germline V gene, CDR1 is KGHSH and CDR2 is LQKENI. The covered CDR3 bases are TGTGCCAGCTCACAGGGAAGGGGCGGC. It encodes CASSQGRGG. The entire CDR3 protein reads CASSQGRGGYTF.

Turning to this clone: From the germline J gene comes the end of the CDR3, since the read stops 3 residues before it. This chain uses TRBV7-3 with TRBJ2-2; 8 bases are shared with TRBD2. Losses at the gene ends were 8 bases for V and 6 bases for J; bases not matched to a gene: 11. Per the germline V gene, CDR1 is SGHTA and CDR2 is FQGTGA. The CDR3 has 15 amino acids. The part of the CDR3 DNA that was read is TGTGCCAGCTCCTTCGGGGGGGGGCGCGCCGGGGAG. Translated, it gives CASSFGGGRAGE. The CDR3 in full is CASSFGGGRAGELFF.

Concerning this clone: Read data end 3 residues before the CDR3 end; the end is taken from the germline J gene. V is TRBV5-1 and J is TRBJ2-1, with D perhaps matching TRBD2 (5 bases). The V end lost 0 bases, the J end lost 9 bases, and 7 bases lay between the germline ends. The CDR3 extends over 12 amino acids. Germline loops: CDR1 SGHRS, CDR2 YFSETQ. The CDR3 sequence is CASSLDEGEQFF. The covered CDR3 bases are TGCGCCAGCAGCTTGGACGAGGGTGAG. Variable domain in full (rest from reference TRBV5-1 and TRBJ2-1): KAGVTQTPRYLIKTRGQQVTLSCSPISGHRSVSWYQQTPGQGLQFLFEYFSETQRNKGNFPGRFSGRQFSNSRSEMNVSTLELGDSALYLCASSLDEGEQFFGPGTRLTVL.

With regard to this clone: The CDR3 end falls 3 residues outside the read, so it is completed with the germline J gene. The chain links TRBV5-4 to TRBJ1-1; 7 positions agree with TRBD1. Germline values: CDR1 SGHNT, CDR2 YYREEE (reference sequence). The CDR3 is 15 residues long. The V segment lost 5 bases and the J segment 5 bases; nucleotides outside the gene matches: 12. The CDR3 bases that were read are TGTGCCAGCAGTGACCCCGCGACAGGGCGGACTGAA. Amino acid sequence: CASSDPATGRTE. Given in full, the CDR3 is CASSDPATGRTEAFF.

As concerns this clone: The read halts 3 residues ahead of the CDR3 end, with the missing end drawn from the germline J gene. This chain joins TRBV5-1 and TRBJ2-3, with 8 bases fitting TRBD1. Germline values: CDR1 SGHRS, CDR2 YFSETQ. The trim removed 4 bases at V and 4 bases at J, leaving 5 bases unmatched. The CDR3 runs 14 residues. The CDR3 bases that were read are TGCGCCAGCAGCCTGGACAGGGTGGCAGATACG. It translates to CASSLDRVADT. The CDR3 in full is CASSLDRVADTQYF.

As for this clone: The CDR3 is cut off 3 residues early in the read; its end comes from the germline J gene. The chain joins TRBV10-3 to TRBJ2-7; no firm D call. Trimming left V 0 bases short and J 4 bases short, with 7 bases between. Germline values: CDR1 ENHRY, CDR2 SYGVKD. The CDR3 covers 13 residues. The CDR3 sequence: CAISESNRYEQYF. CDR3 bases read: TGTGCCATCAGTGAGTCGAACAGATACGAG.

Note on this clone: The read is 3 residues too short to cover the CDR3 end, so that end is filled in from the germline J gene. The chain carries TRBV5-1 and TRBJ1-1, with D tentatively TRBD1 (5 bases). Trimming stripped 3 bases from V and 4 bases from J, with 13 bases between. The CDR3 runs to 14 residues. Germline values: CDR1 SGHRS, CDR2 YFSETQ. The CDR3 bases that were read are TGCGCCAGCAGCTCCCAGGGCGGTGGCACTGAA. Translated: CASSSQGGGTE. The CDR3 in its entirety is CASSSQGGGTEAFF.

As concerns this clone: The read ends 3 residues early relative to the CDR3; the germline J gene fills the gap. This rearrangement joins TRBV2 to TRBJ2-7, with 10 bases lining up with TRBD2. Germline CDR1 SNHLY, CDR2 FYNNEI. V lost 9 bases to trimming and J lost 3 bases; unmatched junction nucleotides: 5. This CDR3 comprises 13 residues. The sequenced CDR3 bases are TGTGCCAGACGGACTAGCGGTAGCTACGAG. Its translation: CARRTSGSYE. From start to end, the CDR3 is CARRTSGSYEQYF.